Presented here are 10 T cell receptor beta chains from one specimen sequenced in a study of blood T cell repertoires in COVID-19. Sequenced by immunoSEQ multiplex PCR; TCRdb stores in-frame clones only, minus some. The table includes hundreds of thousands of clones, roughly 76% detected once. Specimen: peripheral blood. The receptors here all came from a woman over 75 with COVID-19, enrolled during active disease.

Only one count was recorded for this clone. DNA for the CDR3: TGTGCCAGCTCACCTTTAGGACAAACTCATCAGCCCCAGCATTTT. This gives the protein CASSPLGQTHQPQHF. The gene calls are TRBV18 and TRBJ1-5; weak D call: TRBD1 (5 bases). Germline CDR1 is KGHSH and CDR2 is LQKENI. The CDR3 runs to 15 residues. Trimming pared 3 bases from V and 5 bases from J, leaving 14 bases between.

The chain carries TRBV18 and TRBJ1-1; 10 bases map to TRBD1. The CDR3 has 15 residues. Germline-derived CDR1 and CDR2 are KGHSH and LQKENI. The V segment lost 3 bases and the J segment 4 bases; nucleotides outside the gene matches: 5. Here the CDR3 reads CASSPLRTGGTEAFF. CDR3 in DNA: TGTGCCAGCTCACCTCTACGGACAGGGGGCACTGAAGCTTTCTTT.

J is TRBJ2-5 and V is TRBV7-9; 7 bases map to TRBD1. CDR3 length: 15 amino acids. V lost 5 bases to trimming and J lost 2 bases; unmatched junction nucleotides: 8. Looked up from germline, CDR1 is SEHNR and CDR2 is FQNEAQ (reference sequence). The chain's CDR3 is CASSRMGTAQETQYF. CDR3 DNA sequence: TGTGCCAGCAGCCGTATGGGGACAGCACAAGAGACCCAGTACTTC.

This sequence joins TRBV11-2 and TRBJ2-2, with 11 bases aligning to TRBD2. From germline, CDR1 is SGHAT and CDR2 FQNNGV. The ends lost 3 bases at V and 1 base at J; junction bases unmatched: 1. The CDR3 is 16 residues long. The CDR3 is CASSLGLAVNTGELFF. CDR3 in DNA: TGTGCCAGCAGCTTGGGACTAGCGGTGAACACCGGGGAGCTGTTTTTT.

The V and J genes are TRBV30 and TRBJ1-1; D call uncertain. In germline, CDR1 is GTSNPN, CDR2 SVGIG (reference sequence). The CDR3 contains 12 residues. Between the trimmed V and J ends, which lost 5 bases and 5 bases, there was a span of 12 bases. CDR3 in DNA: TGTGCCTGGGCCCGGGGTGAGACTGAAGCTTTCTTT. As protein: CAWARGETEAFF.

This chain connects TRBV7-9 to TRBJ1-2; D is perhaps TRBD1 (5 bases). The CDR3 runs to 15 residues. V was trimmed by 2 bases and J by 1 base, leaving 11 bases between them. Germline values: CDR1 SEHNR, CDR2 FQNEAQ (reference sequence). The CDR3 here is CASSLRDGGNYGYTF. The CDR3 nucleotides read TGTGCCAGCAGCTTACGAGACGGGGGTAACTATGGCTACACCTTC.

The chain has TRBV10-3 and TRBJ2-1, with 14 bases that match TRBD2. Germline lookup yields CDR1 ENHRY and CDR2 SYGVKD. This CDR3 has 14 amino acids. The V gene end was trimmed by 6 bases and the J gene end by 9 bases; junction bases not matched to a gene: 4. The CDR3 region has the DNA TGTGCCATCAGCGGGACTAGCGGGAGTTTTGAGCAGTTCTTC. Translating gives CAISGTSGSFEQFF.

This chain links TRBV5-1 with TRBJ2-5; 11 nucleotides align to TRBD2. Trimming removed 3 bases from V and 4 bases from J; junction bases left unmatched: 5. The CDR3 sequence is 15 residues long. The germline V gene encodes CDR1 SGHRS and CDR2 YFSETQ. The CDR3 region is CASSSTSGRRETQYF. In DNA, the CDR3 is TGCGCCAGCAGCTCAACTAGCGGGAGAAGAGAGACCCAGTACTTC.

This sequence joins TRBV4-1 and TRBJ2-7; 8 bases agree with TRBD2. V gave up 0 bases and J gave up 1 base; unmatched junction bases: 5. CDR1 and CDR2 (germline): MGHRA, YSYEKL. The CDR3 runs 16 residues. This chain's CDR3 is CASSQEAGRASYEQYF. The CDR3 DNA reads TGCGCCAGCAGCCAAGAAGCCGGGAGGGCATCCTACGAGCAGTACTTC.

J is TRBJ2-2 and V is TRBV25-1, with TRBD1 identical over 11 bases. V lost 5 bases, J lost 4 bases, and 3 bases stayed unmatched. There are 15 residues in the CDR3. Per germline, CDR1 MGHDK and CDR2 SYGVNS. CDR3 sequence (DNA): TGTGCCAGCAGTAAGGACAGGGGGCGCACCGGGGAGCTGTTTTTT. Translating it yields CASSKDRGRTGELFF.